The rows below give T cell receptor beta chains drawn from one sample of a study of blood T cell repertoires in COVID-19. Libraries were prepared by immunoSEQ multiplex PCR; TCRdb keeps only in-frame clonotypes and omits some of them. The sample yields under 350,000 clones, more than 75% seen once. Sample: PBMCs or T cells enriched from blood (not recorded which). These receptors were obtained from a man in his thirties or forties who had recovered from COVID-19. The CDR3 runs from the conserved cysteine through the conserved F or W. D genes are given only for firm matches. Only some rows state a clone size, as once, few, many or a class for expanded clones.

cdr3_nt: TGCGCCAGCAGCCACACCCGGGGGAGGGAACCCTACGAGCAGTACTTC
cdr3_aa: CASSHTRGREPYEQYF
clone_size: -
v_call: TRBV4-1
j_call: TRBJ2-7
d_call: TRBD2

cdr3_nt: TGCAGCGTTGAAACAGGGGCCCTTGGGAAACTGTTTTTT
cdr3_aa: CSVETGALGKLFF
clone_size: -
v_call: TRBV29-1
j_call: TRBJ1-4
d_call: TRBD1

cdr3_nt: TGTGCCAGCAGCTCGGGGGGGACCCATGGTGAGCAGTTCTTC
cdr3_aa: CASSSGGTHGEQFF
clone_size: -
v_call: TRBV9
j_call: TRBJ2-1
d_call: TRBD2

cdr3_nt: TGTGCCAGCAGTTTGCTACAGAACTATGGCTACACCTTC
cdr3_aa: CASSLLQNYGYTF
clone_size: -
v_call: TRBV12-3/TRBV12-4
j_call: TRBJ1-2
d_call: -

cdr3_nt: TGTGCCTGGAGTCAAAGACTAGCGGGAGCCTACAATGAGCAGTTCTTC
cdr3_aa: CAWSQRLAGAYNEQFF
clone_size: once
v_call: TRBV30
j_call: TRBJ2-1
d_call: TRBD2

cdr3_nt: TGTGCCTGGAGTTCGGGACAGGGGGCGATCGGGGAGCTGTTTTTT
cdr3_aa: CAWSSGQGAIGELFF
clone_size: -
v_call: TRBV30
j_call: TRBJ2-2
d_call: TRBD1

cdr3_nt: TGTGCCAGCAGTTTAGGGCTTCCTAGCGGGAGTTTTATTGAGCAGTTCTTC
cdr3_aa: CASSLGLPSGSFIEQFF
clone_size: -
v_call: TRBV27
j_call: TRBJ2-1
d_call: TRBD2

cdr3_nt: TGTGCCAGCAGACTGACCGGGACAGCAACGTGGGAAGCTTTCTTT
cdr3_aa: CASRLTGTATWEAFF
clone_size: once
v_call: TRBV5-8
j_call: TRBJ1-1
d_call: TRBD1

cdr3_nt: TGTGCCAGCAGCCCGTCTAACTATGGCTACACCTTC
cdr3_aa: CASSPSNYGYTF
clone_size: -
v_call: TRBV13
j_call: TRBJ1-2
d_call: -

cdr3_nt: TGTGCCATCCGCAGCCTCGCGCAGGCGGGGCAGCCCCAGCATTTT
cdr3_aa: CAIRSLAQAGQPQHF
clone_size: -
v_call: TRBV10-3
j_call: TRBJ1-5
d_call: -